The subject of this entry is one T cell receptor beta chain. The sample comes from a study of blood T cells in healthy people across ages. With a J-beta primer mix and a sample-barcoded 5' primer, a second PCR ran 7 to 11 cycles. Unique molecular identifiers of 12 random nucleotides labeled each cDNA. TCRdb analysed the 5' RACE reads with MiXCR anew, one entry per CDR3 protein. There are nearly 1 million distinct CDR3 sequences in the sample; roughly half occur only once, and 20% to 25% lies in the top ten. The ends lost 4 bases at V and 4 bases at J; junction bases unmatched: 8. This CDR3 region has 16 residues. CDR1 and CDR2 from the germline V gene are SEHNR and FQNEAQ (reference sequence).

This TCR was sampled from a woman aged 55-70 years in good health. The V call is TRBV7-9, the J call TRBJ2-3; 10 bases agree with TRBD2. The material sequenced was blood. The chain's CDR3 is CASSSLAGEEADTQYF. CDR3 in DNA: TGTGCCAGCAGCTCTCTAGCGGGAGAAGAGGCAGATACGCAGTATTTT.